A selection of T cell receptor beta chains follows, all from one sample in a study of CD8 T cells in Susac syndrome. TCRdb re-called the immunoSEQ multiplex PCR reads through MiXCR, storing one row per CDR3 protein. The sample contains about 85,000 distinct CDR3 sequences, 94% of which appear only once. Sequencing was performed on CD8+ T cells from PBMCs. These receptors came from a human donor in good health. Both conserved end residues are part of each CDR3. The D gene is left open where the match is weak. Expanded clones are given a class, and other clones once, few, many or no size at all.

DNA | CDR3 | D | length | size | J | V
TGTGCCAGCAGTTTGAAAAGAGGCACTGAAGCTTTCTTT | CASSLKRGTEAFF | NA | 13 | NA | TRBJ1-1 | TRBV12-3/TRBV12-4
TGCGCCAGCAGTCCTCTAGCGGGGCCCGGCAATGAGCAGTTCTTC | CASSPLAGPGNEQFF | TRBD2 | 15 | once | TRBJ2-1 | TRBV10-2
TGTGCCAGCAGCCCCAGCTACGAGCAGTACTTC | CASSPSYEQYF | NA | 11 | NA | TRBJ2-7 | TRBV6-2/TRBV6-3
TGTGCCATCAGTGCTACAGGAGACAGCTACGAGCAGTACTTC | CAISATGDSYEQYF | NA | 14 | NA | TRBJ2-7 | TRBV10-3
TGCGCCAGCAGTCTGGACAGAAATAAGTATGGCTACACCTTC | CASSLDRNKYGYTF | NA | 14 | NA | TRBJ1-2 | TRBV4-3
TGTGCCAGCAGCTTTCTGATGAGGACAGGGCGTTCGGAGACCCAGTACTTC | CASSFLMRTGRSETQYF | TRBD1 | 17 | NA | TRBJ2-5 | TRBV11-2
TGTGCCAGCAGCCAAGGGGCGGGAGAAGTAGATACGCAGTATTTT | CASSQGAGEVDTQYF | TRBD2 | 15 | NA | TRBJ2-3 | TRBV3-1
TGCAGTGGCCTTGGGACTAGCGGGGCCACCGGGGAGCTGTTTTTT | CSGLGTSGATGELFF | TRBD2 | 15 | NA | TRBJ2-2 | TRBV20-1
TGCAGCGTTGAGTATAACAGGGACGAGCAGTACTTC | CSVEYNRDEQYF | NA | 12 | few | TRBJ2-7 | TRBV29-1
TGTGCCAGCAGCCTCGGGACGGGAGCTTTCTTT | CASSLGTGAFF | NA | 11 | NA | TRBJ1-1 | TRBV3-1
TGCAGTGCTCCAAGCGGGGACTACGAGCAGTACTTC | CSAPSGDYEQYF | TRBD2 | 12 | NA | TRBJ2-7 | TRBV20-1
TGCGCCAGCAGCCAAGAAACCCCTCAGCCCCAGCATTTT | CASSQETPQPQHF | NA | 13 | NA | TRBJ1-5 | TRBV4-1
TGTGCCACCAGTGACCTGAGGAAGACCGGGGAGCTGTTTTTT | CATSDLRKTGELFF | NA | 14 | once | TRBJ2-2 | TRBV24-1
TGTGCCAGCAGCGCCCAGAGCGGACCCAATGAGCAGTTCTTC | CASSAQSGPNEQFF | NA | 14 | NA | TRBJ2-1 | TRBV9
TGTGCCAGCAGCCCCTCTAGCGGGGGGGTGTCGATCTCCTACAATGAGCAGTTCTTC | CASSPSSGGVSISYNEQFF | TRBD2 | 19 | NA | TRBJ2-1 | TRBV7-6
TGTGCCACCAGCAGAGATCGAGGGGGCGGGGGCTACACCTTC | CATSRDRGGGGYTF | TRBD1 | 14 | NA | TRBJ1-2 | TRBV15
TGTGCCAGCAGTTCCCCTAGCGGGACCAACACCGGGGAGCTGTTTTTT | CASSSPSGTNTGELFF | TRBD2 | 16 | NA | TRBJ2-2 | TRBV27
TGCGCCAGCAGCTTGATAGGGCCCCCAGGCAATCAGCCCCAGCATTTT | CASSLIGPPGNQPQHF | NA | 16 | NA | TRBJ1-5 | TRBV5-1
TGCAGCGCCGGACAGGGGTGGAACACTGAAGCTTTCTTT | CSAGQGWNTEAFF | TRBD1 | 13 | NA | TRBJ1-1 | TRBV29-1
TGCAGTGCTAGACCACTAGCGGGCCGCACAGATACGCAGTATTTT | CSARPLAGRTDTQYF | TRBD2 | 15 | NA | TRBJ2-3 | TRBV20-1
TGCGCCAGCAGCATAGCGGGAGGGTACCAAGAGACCCAGTACTTC | CASSIAGGYQETQYF | TRBD2 | 15 | NA | TRBJ2-5 | TRBV5-1
TGCGCCAGCAGCCAAGCACAGGACAGGGCCAGGACCCAGTACTTC | CASSQAQDRARTQYF | TRBD1 | 15 | few | TRBJ2-5 | TRBV4-1
TGCGCCAGCAGGGAGGGCGGGTCAGGGGAGGCTTTCTTT | CASREGGSGEAFF | NA | 13 | once | TRBJ1-1 | TRBV5-1
TGTGCCAGCCGCGGGACTTACAATGAGCAGTTCTTC | CASRGTYNEQFF | NA | 12 | few | TRBJ2-1 | TRBV9
TGCAGTGCTAGATCTACCCAGCGGGGCCACATTTACAATGAGCAGTTCTTC | CSARSTQRGHIYNEQFF | TRBD2 | 17 | NA | TRBJ2-1 | TRBV20-1
TGTGCCAGCAGTTATCGAGGACCGGTCGAGCTGTTTTTT | CASSYRGPVELFF | NA | 13 | NA | TRBJ2-2 | TRBV6-5